The clone carrying this TCR beta chain was observed a single time. The V and J ends lost 5 bases and 6 bases, in that order; junction bases with no gene match: 4. The CDR3 sequence is 13 residues long. CDR1 is SGHTA, CDR2 FQGTGA, per germline. The data are from a study of blood T cell repertoires in COVID-19. Libraries were prepared by immunoSEQ multiplex PCR; TCRdb keeps only in-frame clonotypes and omits some of them. The sample carries approximately 150,000 clones, around four fifths recorded once. The origin of this receptor is a human donor in a cohort sampled during active COVID-19. This chain uses TRBV7-3 with TRBJ2-1, with 7 bases lining up with TRBD1. The sample was peripheral blood. CDR3 region: CASSLDRVNEQFF. The DNA of the CDR3 is TGTGCCAGCAGCCTCGACAGGGTCAATGAGCAGTTCTTC.